This record concerns one T cell receptor beta chain sequence. The data belong to a study of blood T cell repertoires in COVID-19. Study as a whole: The analysed material was cDNA or gDNA that came from T cells, B-cell-depleted T cells, or PBMCs.

Libraries were prepared by immunoSEQ multiplex PCR; TCRdb keeps only in-frame clonotypes and omits some of them. The table includes almost 350,000 clones, about nine tenths detected once. Germline V gene data show CDR1 as SGHNT and CDR2 as YENEEA. Trimming removed 1 base at V and 3 bases at J, with 13 bases between. The CDR3 covers 15 residues. This receptor was obtained from a woman aged 25 to 39 who had been exposed to COVID-19. Sequenced sample: PBMCs or T cells enriched from blood (not recorded which). This chain uses TRBV11-3 with TRBJ2-7; D gene unclear. The CDR3 bases are TGTGCCAGCAGCTTAGGGTCACCACGGAGCTACGAGCAGTACTTC. As protein: CASSLGSPRSYEQYF.